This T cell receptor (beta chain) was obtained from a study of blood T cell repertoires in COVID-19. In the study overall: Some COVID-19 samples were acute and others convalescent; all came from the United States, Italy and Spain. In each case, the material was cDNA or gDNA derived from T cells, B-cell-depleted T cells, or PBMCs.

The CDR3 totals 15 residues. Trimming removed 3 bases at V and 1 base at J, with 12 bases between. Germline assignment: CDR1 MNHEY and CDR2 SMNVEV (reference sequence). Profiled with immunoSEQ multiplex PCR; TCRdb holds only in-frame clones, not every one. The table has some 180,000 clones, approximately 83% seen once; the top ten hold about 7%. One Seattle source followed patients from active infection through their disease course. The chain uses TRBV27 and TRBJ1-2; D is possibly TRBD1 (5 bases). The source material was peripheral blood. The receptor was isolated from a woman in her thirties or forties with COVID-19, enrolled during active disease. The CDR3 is CASSFLGGDNYGYTF. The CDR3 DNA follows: TGTGCCAGCAGTTTCCTCGGAGGGGATAACTATGGCTACACCTTC.